This T cell receptor (beta chain) was sequenced for a study of blood T cell repertoires in COVID-19. Study at large: There were acute and convalescent COVID-19 samples, and they came from the United States, Italy and Spain. Nucleic acid was either cDNA or gDNA, and it came from T cells, B-cell-depleted T cells, or PBMCs.

V was clipped by 6 bases and J by 1 base, with 12 bases between them. The CDR3 length is 14 residues. CDR1 and CDR2 from the germline V gene are MNHEY and SVGAGI. How the authors handled the data: Amplification of reference gene primers provided the estimated nucleated cell counts. Clones were sequenced by immunoSEQ multiplex PCR, and TCRdb holds only the in-frame ones, with some missing. The DNA gave D and trimming, while V, J and clone size come from that table. The profile shows about 170,000 clones, approximately 82% of them singletons. Sequencing input: peripheral blood. This sequence joins TRBV6-5 and TRBJ2-5, with a possible D match to TRBD1 (6 bases). This sequence was found in a woman older than 75 with acute or convalescent COVID-19. CDR3 DNA sequence: TGTGCCAGCAGCATGCTACAGGGCCAAGAGACCCAGTACTTC. Its protein is CASSMLQGQETQYF.